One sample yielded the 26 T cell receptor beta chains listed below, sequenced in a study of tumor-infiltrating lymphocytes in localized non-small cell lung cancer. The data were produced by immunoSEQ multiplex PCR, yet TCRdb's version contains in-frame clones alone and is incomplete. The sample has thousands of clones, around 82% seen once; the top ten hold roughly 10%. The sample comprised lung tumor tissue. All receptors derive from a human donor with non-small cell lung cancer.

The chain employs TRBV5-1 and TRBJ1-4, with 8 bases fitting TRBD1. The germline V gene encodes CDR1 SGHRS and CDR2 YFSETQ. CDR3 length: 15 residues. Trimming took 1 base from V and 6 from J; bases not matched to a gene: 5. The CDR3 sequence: CASSLSRQGYEKLFF. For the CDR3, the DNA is TGCGCCAGCAGCTTGAGTCGACAGGGGTATGAAAAACTGTTTTTT.

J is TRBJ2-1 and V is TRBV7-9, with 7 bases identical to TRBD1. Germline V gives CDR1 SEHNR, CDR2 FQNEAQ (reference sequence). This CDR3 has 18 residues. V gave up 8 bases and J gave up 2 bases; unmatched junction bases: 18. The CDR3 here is CASLGFGRQGRPYNEQFF. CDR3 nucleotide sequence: TGTGCCAGCCTGGGGTTCGGTAGACAGGGCCGTCCCTACAATGAGCAGTTCTTC.

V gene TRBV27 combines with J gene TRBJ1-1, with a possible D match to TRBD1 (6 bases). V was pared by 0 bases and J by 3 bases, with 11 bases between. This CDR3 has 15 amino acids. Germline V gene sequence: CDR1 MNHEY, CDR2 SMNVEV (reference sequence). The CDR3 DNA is TGTGCCAGCAGTTTATCGTTAAGGGGGGACACTGAAGCTTTCTTT. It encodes CASSLSLRGDTEAFF.

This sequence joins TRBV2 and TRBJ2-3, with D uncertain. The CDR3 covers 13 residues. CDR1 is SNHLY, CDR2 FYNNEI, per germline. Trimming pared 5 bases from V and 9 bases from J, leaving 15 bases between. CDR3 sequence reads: CASSPIPPSTQYF. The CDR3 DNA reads TGTGCCAGCAGTCCTATCCCGCCATCCACGCAGTATTTT.

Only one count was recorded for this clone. The CDR3 spells CASSEGQADFYGYTF. In DNA form, the CDR3 reads TGTGCCAGCAGCGAGGGACAGGCGGATTTCTATGGCTACACCTTC. J is TRBJ1-2 and V is TRBV5-4, with 8 bases matching TRBD1. Germline CDR1 is SGHNT and CDR2 is YYREEE (reference sequence). V trimming: 4 bases; J trimming: 4 bases; junction bases outside the gene matches: 9. This CDR3 comprises 15 residues.

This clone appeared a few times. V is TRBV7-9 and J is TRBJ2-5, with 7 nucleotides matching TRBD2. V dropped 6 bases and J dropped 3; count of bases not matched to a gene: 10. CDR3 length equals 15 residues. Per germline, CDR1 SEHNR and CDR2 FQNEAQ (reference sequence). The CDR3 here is CASSLGLAAKETQYF. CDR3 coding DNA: TGTGCCAGCAGTCTGGGGCTAGCGGCAAAAGAGACCCAGTACTTC.

Written as DNA, the CDR3 is TGTGCCAGCAGCTTAGGTGGACAGGGAAATCAGCCCCAGCATTTT. It codes for CASSLGGQGNQPQHF. The chain is built from TRBV7-8 and TRBJ1-5, with 8 nucleotides matching TRBD1. Germline V gives CDR1 SGHVS, CDR2 FQNEAQ. This CDR3 spans 15 amino acids. Trimming cost V 1 base and J 4 bases; bases outside gene matches: 3.

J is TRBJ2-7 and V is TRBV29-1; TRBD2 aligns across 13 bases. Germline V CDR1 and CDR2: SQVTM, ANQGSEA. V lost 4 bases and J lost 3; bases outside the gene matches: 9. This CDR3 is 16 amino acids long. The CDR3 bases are TGCAGCGTTGCTGGACTAGCGGGAGAGAGTTTCTACGAGCAGTACTTC. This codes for CSVAGLAGESFYEQYF.

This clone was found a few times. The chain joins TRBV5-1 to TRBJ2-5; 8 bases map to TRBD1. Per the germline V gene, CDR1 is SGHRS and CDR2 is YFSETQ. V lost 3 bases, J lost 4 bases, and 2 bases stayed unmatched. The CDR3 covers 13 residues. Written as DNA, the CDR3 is TGCGCCAGCAGCTACGGACAGGGAGAGACCCAGTACTTC. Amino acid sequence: CASSYGQGETQYF.

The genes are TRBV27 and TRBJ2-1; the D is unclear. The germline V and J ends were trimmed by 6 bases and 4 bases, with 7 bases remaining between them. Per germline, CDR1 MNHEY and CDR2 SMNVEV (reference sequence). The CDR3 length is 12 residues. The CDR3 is CASSPLYNEQFF. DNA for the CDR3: TGTGCCAGCAGCCCCCTATACAATGAGCAGTTCTTC.

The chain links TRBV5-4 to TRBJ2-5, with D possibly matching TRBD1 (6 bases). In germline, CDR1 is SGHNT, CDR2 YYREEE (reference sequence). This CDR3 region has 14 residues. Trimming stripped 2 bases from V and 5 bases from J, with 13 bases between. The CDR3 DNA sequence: TGTGCCAGCAGCTTAGGACAGAGATGGGAGACCCAGTACTTC. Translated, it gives CASSLGQRWETQYF.

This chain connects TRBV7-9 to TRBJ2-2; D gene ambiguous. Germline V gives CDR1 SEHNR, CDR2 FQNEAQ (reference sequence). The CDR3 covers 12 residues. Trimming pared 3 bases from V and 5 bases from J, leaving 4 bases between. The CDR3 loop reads CASSFGTGELFF. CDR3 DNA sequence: TGTGCCAGCAGCTTTGGAACCGGGGAGCTGTTTTTT.

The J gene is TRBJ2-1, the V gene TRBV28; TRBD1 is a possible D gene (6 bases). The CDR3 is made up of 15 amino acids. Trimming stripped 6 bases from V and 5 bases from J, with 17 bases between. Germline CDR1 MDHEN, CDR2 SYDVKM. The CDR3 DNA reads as TGTGCCAGCAGCTCTACAGGGAGAACCAACAATGAGCAGTTCTTC. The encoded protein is CASSSTGRTNNEQFF.

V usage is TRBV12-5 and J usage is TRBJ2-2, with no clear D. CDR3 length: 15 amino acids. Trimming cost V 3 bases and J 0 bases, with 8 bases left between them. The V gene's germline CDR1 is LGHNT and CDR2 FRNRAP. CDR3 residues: CASGLSPSNTGELFF. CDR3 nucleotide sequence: TGTGCTAGTGGTTTAAGTCCCTCGAACACCGGGGAGCTGTTTTTT.

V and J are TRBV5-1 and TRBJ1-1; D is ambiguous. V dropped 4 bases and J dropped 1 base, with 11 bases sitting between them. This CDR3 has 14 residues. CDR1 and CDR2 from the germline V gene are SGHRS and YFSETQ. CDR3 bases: TGCGCCAGCAGCCATCCCGCGGGGAACACTGAAGCTTTCTTT. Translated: CASSHPAGNTEAFF.

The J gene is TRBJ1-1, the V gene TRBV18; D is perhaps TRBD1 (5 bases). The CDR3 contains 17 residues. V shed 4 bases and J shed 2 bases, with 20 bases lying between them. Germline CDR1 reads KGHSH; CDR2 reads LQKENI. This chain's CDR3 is CASSRQPGLSNNTEAFF. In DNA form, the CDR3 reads TGTGCCAGCTCACGACAACCGGGACTCTCTAACAACACTGAAGCTTTCTTT.

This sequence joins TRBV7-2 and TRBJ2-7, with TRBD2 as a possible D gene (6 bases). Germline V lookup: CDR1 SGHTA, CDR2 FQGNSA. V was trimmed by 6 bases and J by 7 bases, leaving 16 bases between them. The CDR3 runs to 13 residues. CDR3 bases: TGTGCCAGCAGGCTTCCGGGACTCCCTGAGCAGTACTTC. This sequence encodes CASRLPGLPEQYF. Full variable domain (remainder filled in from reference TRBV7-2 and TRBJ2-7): GAGVSQSPSNKVTEKGKDVELRCDPISGHTALYWYRQSLGQGLEFLIYFQGNSAPDKSGLPSDRFSAERTGGSVSTLTIQRTQQEDSAVYLCASRLPGLPEQYFGPGTRLTVT.

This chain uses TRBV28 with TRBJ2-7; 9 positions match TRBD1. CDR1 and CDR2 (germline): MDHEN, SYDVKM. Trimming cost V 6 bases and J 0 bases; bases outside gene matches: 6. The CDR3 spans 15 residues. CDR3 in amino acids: CASRTGGSGSYEQYF. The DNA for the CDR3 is TGTGCCAGCAGAACAGGGGGCTCAGGCTCCTACGAGCAGTACTTC.

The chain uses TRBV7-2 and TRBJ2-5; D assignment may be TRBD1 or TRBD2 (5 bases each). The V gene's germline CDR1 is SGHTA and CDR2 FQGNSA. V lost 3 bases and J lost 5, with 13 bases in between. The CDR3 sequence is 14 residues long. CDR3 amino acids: CASSFFRWGETQYF. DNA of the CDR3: TGTGCCAGCAGCTTTTTTCGGTGGGGGGAGACCCAGTACTTC.

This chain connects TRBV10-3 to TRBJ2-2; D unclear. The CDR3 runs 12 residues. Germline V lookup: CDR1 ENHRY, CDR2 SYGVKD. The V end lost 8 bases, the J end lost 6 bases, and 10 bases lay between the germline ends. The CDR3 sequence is CAISRPPGELFF. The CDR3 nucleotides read TGTGCCATCTCGCGACCCCCCGGGGAGCTGTTTTTT.

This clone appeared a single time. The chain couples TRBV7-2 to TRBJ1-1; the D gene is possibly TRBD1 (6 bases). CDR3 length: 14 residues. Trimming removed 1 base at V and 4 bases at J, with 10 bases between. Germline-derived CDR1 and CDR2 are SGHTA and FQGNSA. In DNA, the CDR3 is TGTGCCAGCAGCTTAGTGGGGGCGGTCACTGAAGCTTTCTTT. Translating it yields CASSLVGAVTEAFF.

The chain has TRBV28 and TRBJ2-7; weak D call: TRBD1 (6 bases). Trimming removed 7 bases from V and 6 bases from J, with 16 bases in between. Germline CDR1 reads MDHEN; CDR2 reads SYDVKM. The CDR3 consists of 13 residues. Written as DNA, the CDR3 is TGTGCCAGCAACAGAAACAGGGTTGGCGAGCAGTACTTC. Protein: CASNRNRVGEQYF.

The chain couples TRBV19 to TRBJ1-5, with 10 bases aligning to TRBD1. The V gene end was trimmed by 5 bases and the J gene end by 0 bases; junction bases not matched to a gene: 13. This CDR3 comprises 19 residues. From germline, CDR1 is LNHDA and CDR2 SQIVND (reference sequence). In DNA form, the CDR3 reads TGTGCCAGTAGTCACAATCCGGGACAGGGGCGTGATAGCAATCAGCCCCAGCATTTT. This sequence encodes CASSHNPGQGRDSNQPQHF. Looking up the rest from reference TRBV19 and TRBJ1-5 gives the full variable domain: DGGITQSPKYLFRKEGQNVTLSCEQNLNHDAMYWYRQDPGQGLRLIYYSQIVNDFQKGDIAEGYSVSREKKESFPLTVTSAQKNPTAFYLCASSHNPGQGRDSNQPQHFGDGTRLSIL.

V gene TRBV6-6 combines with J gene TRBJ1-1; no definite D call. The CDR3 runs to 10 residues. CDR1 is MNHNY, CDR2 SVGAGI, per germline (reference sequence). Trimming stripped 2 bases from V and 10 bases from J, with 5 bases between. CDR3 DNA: TGTGCCAGCAGTTACCATGGAGCTTTCTTT. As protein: CASSYHGAFF.

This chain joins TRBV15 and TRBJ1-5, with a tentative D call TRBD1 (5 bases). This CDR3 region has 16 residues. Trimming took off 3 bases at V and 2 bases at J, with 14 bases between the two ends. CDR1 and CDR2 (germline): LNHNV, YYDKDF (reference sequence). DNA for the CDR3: TGTGCCACCAGCAGGGGGGATCAGGGTGGCAATCAGCCCCAGCATTTT. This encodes CATSRGDQGGNQPQHF.

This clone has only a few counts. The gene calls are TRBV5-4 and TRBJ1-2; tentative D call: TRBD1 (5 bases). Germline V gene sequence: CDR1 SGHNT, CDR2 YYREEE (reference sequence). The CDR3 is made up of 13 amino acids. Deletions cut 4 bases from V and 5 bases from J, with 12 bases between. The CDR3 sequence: CASSPDRSYGYTF. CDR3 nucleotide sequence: TGTGCCAGCAGCCCTGACAGAAGTTATGGCTACACCTTC.